This T cell receptor beta chain comes out of a study of cytomegalovirus exposure and HLA in healthy donors. Trimming took 0 bases from V and 1 from J, leaving 6 bases between them. The CDR3 runs 14 residues. The germline CDR1 and CDR2 sequences are SNHLY and FYNNEI. Healthy donors of bone marrow made up the group. Vbeta (60) and Jbeta (13) primers were used in the PCR. The method was immunoSEQ multiplex PCR; TCRdb's version includes in-frame clones alone and lacks a portion of them. Of some 38,000 clones in the sample, 60% to 75% were seen once. Material for sequencing was PBMCs. The chain employs TRBV2 and TRBJ1-1; D unresolved. The sequence came from a man aged 35 to 55 in good health and CMV-seronegative. The CDR3, as DNA: TGTGCCAGCAGTGAAGCGCGGGCGAACACTGAAGCTTTCTTT. This codes for CASSEARANTEAFF. Variable domain in full (rest from reference TRBV2 and TRBJ1-1): EPEVTQTPSHQVTQMGQEVILRCVPISNHLYFYWYRQILGQKVEFLVSFYNNEISEKSEIFDDQFSVERPDGSNFTLKIRSTKLEDSAMYFCASSEARANTEAFFGQGTRLTVV.